This is a list of T cell receptor beta chains from one sample in a study of cytomegalovirus exposure and HLA in healthy donors. Sequencing was performed with immunoSEQ multiplex PCR; in TCRdb, only in-frame clones are kept and a portion is missing. In the table there are 68,000 or so clones, about 81% of which are singletons. The sequenced sample was PBMCs. These receptors all come from a human donor in good health. The conserved cysteine and the conserved F or W are not part of the CDR3 here.

V	J	CDR3
TRBV30	TRBJ2-5	AWSGTGQETQY
TRBV19	TRBJ1-2	ASSITQANYGYT
TRBV10-3	TRBJ1-5	AIKDSREGYSNQPQH
TRBV2	TRBJ2-7	ASPGGTGRSYEQY
TRBV6-5	TRBJ2-7	ASSPTGGNYEQY
TRBV7-3	TRBJ2-7	ASSSRGTVQSPVY
TRBV10-3	TRBJ2-3	AIRMTSGGSDTQY
TRBV7-2	TRBJ2-5	ASSLWVAGAFQETQY
TRBV10-3	TRBJ1-1	AISKQGGLNTEAF
TRBV5-1	TRBJ2-2	ASSSGGASGELF
TRBV18	TRBJ1-1	ASSLGGHFAEAF
TRBV11-2	TRBJ2-2	ASSPIGGTGELF
TRBV5-8	TRBJ2-5	ASSLNTGAQETQY
TRBV27	NA	ASSKRPTGGIYEQY
TRBV28	TRBJ2-2	ASSPGTPNTGELF
TRBV5-1	TRBJ2-7	ASSLLGGTGAYEQY
TRBV28	TRBJ1-2	ASRTGDYGYT
TRBV15	TRBJ1-2	ATSRQGVSAYGYT
TRBV5-1	TRBJ1-6	ASSFRTGNNSPLH
TRBV7-7	TRBJ1-3	ASSWSGRDRGLNTIY
TRBV19	TRBJ2-1	ASSLKVAGGPLNEQF
TRBV11-2	NA	AAAGLVLGRYEQY
TRBV11-2	TRBJ2-3	ASSLGARPADTDTQY
TRBV7-2	TRBJ2-3	ASSSAGLTTDTQY
TRBV18	TRBJ2-7	ASSPRLRRNSYEQY
TRBV25-1	TRBJ2-4	ASSGQGKNIQY
TRBV5-5	TRBJ1-2	ASSLSEVYT
TRBV7-2	TRBJ1-3	ASSLGGSNTIY
TRBV2	TRBJ1-3	ASGGTVASGNTIY